The T cell receptor beta chain under discussion was sequenced for a study of T cell repertoires in ileal Crohn's disease. The wider study: Patients had a median approximately 7.2-year disease duration, and about 40% were active smokers.

This clone was seen only once. Its specificity is unknown. General study results and limits: Compared with CD4 T cells, sorted CD8 cells carried more expanded clones. Clonality above 26.8% at surgery always came with endoscopic recurrence. Clonal expansions were more frequent in active smokers than non-smokers at surgery.

The germline CDR1 and CDR2 sequences are LNHDA and SQIVND (reference sequence). Losses at the gene ends were 6 bases for V and 0 bases for J; bases not matched to a gene: 4. This CDR3 comprises 15 residues. TCRdb keeps only in-frame clones here, not all; method: immunoSEQ multiplex PCR. The sample has about 15,000 clones; 75% to 90% are singletons. The sequence came from an adult with Crohn's disease. The rearrangement joins TRBV19 to TRBJ2-1, with 8 bases fitting TRBD1. What was sequenced was ileal tissue. The CDR3 nucleotides read TGTGCCAGTAGCCCCGACAGGGGCTCCTACAATGAGCAGTTCTTC. Its protein is CASSPDRGSYNEQFF.